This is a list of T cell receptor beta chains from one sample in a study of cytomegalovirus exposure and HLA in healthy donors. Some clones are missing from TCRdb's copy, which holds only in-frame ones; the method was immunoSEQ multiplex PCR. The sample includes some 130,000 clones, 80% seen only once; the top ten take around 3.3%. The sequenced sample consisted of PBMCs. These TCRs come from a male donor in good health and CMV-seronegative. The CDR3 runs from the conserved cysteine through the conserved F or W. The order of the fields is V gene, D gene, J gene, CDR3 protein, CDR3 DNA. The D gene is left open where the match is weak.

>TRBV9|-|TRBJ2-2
CASSVMSTGELFF
TGTGCCAGCAGCGTAATGAGTACCGGGGAGCTGTTTTTT
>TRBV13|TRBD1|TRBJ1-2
CASSLESGGAYGYTF
TGTGCCAGCAGCTTAGAGTCAGGGGGCGCCTATGGCTACACCTTC
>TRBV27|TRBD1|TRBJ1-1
CASTPSGQGLRQNTEAFF
TGTGCCAGCACCCCTAGCGGACAGGGGCTTAGACAGAACACTGAAGCTTTCTTT
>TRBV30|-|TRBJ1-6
CAWRGRDKGSPLHF
TGTGCCTGGAGGGGTCGGGACAAAGGATCACCCCTCCACTTT
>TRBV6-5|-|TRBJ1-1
CASSYAGNTEAFF
TGTGCCAGCAGTTACGCAGGTAACACTGAAGCTTTCTTT
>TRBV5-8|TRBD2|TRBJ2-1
CASSFLGTSVGNEQFF
TGTGCCAGCAGCTTCTTAGGGACTAGCGTGGGAAATGAGCAGTTCTTC
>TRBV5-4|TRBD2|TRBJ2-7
CASSLGLAGAYEQYF
TGTGCCAGCAGCTTGGGACTAGCGGGAGCCTACGAGCAGTACTTC
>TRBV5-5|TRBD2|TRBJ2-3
CASSLGTSGGVDTQYF
TGTGCCAGCAGCCTGGGGACTAGCGGGGGGGTAGATACGCAGTATTTT
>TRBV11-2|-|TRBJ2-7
CASSFTGTISYEQYF
TGTGCCAGCAGCTTTACAGGGACCATCTCCTACGAGCAGTACTTC
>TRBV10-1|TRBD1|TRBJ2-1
CASSVRTGEQFF
TGCGCCAGCAGTGTGCGGACAGGGGAGCAGTTCTTC
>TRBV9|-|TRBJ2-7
CASSPTGVQYEQYF
TGTGCCAGCAGCCCAACGGGGGTACAATACGAGCAGTACTTC
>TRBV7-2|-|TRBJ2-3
CASSLRGPGDTQYF
TGTGCCAGCAGCCTGCGGGGGCCTGGGGATACGCAGTATTTT
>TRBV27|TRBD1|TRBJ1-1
CASSTLIRDSEAFF
TGTGCCAGCAGCACGCTCATTCGGGACAGCGAAGCTTTCTTT
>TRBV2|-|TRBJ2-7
CASSEVHWPGSFFYEQYF
TGTGCCAGCAGTGAAGTTCATTGGCCCGGGTCCTTCTTCTACGAGCAGTACTTC
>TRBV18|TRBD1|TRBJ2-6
CASSPTGGSPLANVLTF
TGTGCCAGCTCACCAACAGGGGGGTCCCCTCTGGCCAACGTCCTGACTTTC
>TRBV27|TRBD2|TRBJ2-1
CASSSLPLAGVSNEQFF
TGTGCCAGCAGTTCCCTGCCCCTAGCGGGAGTTTCCAATGAGCAGTTCTTC